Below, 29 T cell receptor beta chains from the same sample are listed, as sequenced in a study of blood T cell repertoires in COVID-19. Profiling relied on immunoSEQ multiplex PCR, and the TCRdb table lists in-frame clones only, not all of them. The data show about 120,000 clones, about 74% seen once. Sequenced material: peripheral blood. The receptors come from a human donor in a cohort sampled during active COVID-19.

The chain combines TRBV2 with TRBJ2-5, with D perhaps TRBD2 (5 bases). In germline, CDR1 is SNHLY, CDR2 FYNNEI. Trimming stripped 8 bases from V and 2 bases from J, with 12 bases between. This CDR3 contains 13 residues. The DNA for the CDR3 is TGTGCCAGCTTGGCGGGCCGTCAAGAGACCCAGTACTTC. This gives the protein CASLAGRQETQYF.

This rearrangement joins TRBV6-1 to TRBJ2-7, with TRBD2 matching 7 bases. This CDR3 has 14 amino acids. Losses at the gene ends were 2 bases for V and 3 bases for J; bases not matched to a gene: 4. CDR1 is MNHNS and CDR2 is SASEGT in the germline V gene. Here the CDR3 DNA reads TGTGCCAGCAGTGAAATAGCGGGCAACTACGAGCAGTACTTC. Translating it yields CASSEIAGNYEQYF.

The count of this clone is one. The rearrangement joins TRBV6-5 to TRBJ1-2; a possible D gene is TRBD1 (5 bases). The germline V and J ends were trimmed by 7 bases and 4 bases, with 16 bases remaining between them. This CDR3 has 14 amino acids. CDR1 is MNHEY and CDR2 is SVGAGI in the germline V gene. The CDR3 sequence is CASMGTVGGYGYTF. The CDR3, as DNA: TGTGCCAGCATGGGGACGGTCGGGGGCTATGGCTACACCTTC.

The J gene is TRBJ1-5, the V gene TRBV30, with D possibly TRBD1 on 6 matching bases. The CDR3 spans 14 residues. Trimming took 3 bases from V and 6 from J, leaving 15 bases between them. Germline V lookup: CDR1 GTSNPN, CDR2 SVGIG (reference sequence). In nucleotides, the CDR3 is TGTGCCTGGAGCTTTACAGGGAGTGGTCAGCCCCAGCATTTT. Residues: CAWSFTGSGQPQHF.

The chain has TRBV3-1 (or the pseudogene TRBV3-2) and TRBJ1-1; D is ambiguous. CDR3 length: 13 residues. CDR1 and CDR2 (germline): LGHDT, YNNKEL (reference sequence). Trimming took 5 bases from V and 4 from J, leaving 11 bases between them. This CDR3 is CASSLRQATEAFF. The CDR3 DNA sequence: TGTGCCAGCAGCTTAAGGCAGGCCACTGAAGCTTTCTTT.

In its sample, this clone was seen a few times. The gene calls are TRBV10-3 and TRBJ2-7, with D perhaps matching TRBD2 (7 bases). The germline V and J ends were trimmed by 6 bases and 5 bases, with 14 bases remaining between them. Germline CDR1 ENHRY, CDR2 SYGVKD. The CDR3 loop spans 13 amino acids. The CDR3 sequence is CAIRAGQGDEQYF. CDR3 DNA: TGTGCCATCAGAGCGGGACAAGGGGACGAGCAGTACTTC.

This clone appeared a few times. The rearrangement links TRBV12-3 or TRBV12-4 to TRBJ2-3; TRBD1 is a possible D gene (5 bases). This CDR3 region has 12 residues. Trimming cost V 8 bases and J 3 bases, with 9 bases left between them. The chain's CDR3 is CASRQWTDTQYF. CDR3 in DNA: TGTGCCAGCCGACAGTGGACAGATACGCAGTATTTT.

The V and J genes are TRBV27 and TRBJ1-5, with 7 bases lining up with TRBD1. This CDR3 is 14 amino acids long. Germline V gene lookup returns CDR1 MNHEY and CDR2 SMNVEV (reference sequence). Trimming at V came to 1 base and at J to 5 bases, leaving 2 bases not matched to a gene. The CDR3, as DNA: TGTGCCAGCAGTTTATGGCAGGGGGATCAGCCCCAGCATTTT. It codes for CASSLWQGDQPQHF.

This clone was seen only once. CDR3 sequence reads: CASSLASVNEQYF. Written as DNA, the CDR3 is TGTGCCAGCAGTTTGGCTAGCGTTAACGAGCAGTACTTC. The chain recombines TRBV12-3 or TRBV12-4 with TRBJ2-7; D might be TRBD2 (6 bases). The CDR3 contains 13 residues. V was shortened by 3 bases and J by 5 bases, with 11 bases between the two germline ends.

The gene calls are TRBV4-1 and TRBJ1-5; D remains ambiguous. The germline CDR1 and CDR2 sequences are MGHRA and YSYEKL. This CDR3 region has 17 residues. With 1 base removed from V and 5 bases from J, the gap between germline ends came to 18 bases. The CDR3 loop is CASSQVANAPGDQPQHF. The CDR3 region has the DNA TGCGCCAGCAGCCAAGTGGCCAATGCCCCCGGGGATCAGCCCCAGCATTTT.

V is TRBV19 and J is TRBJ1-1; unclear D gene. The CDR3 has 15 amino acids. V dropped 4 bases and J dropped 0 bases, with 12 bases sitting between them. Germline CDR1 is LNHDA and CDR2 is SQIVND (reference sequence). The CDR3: CASSTFGGLNTEAFF. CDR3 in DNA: TGTGCCAGTAGTACCTTTGGCGGTCTGAACACTGAAGCTTTCTTT.

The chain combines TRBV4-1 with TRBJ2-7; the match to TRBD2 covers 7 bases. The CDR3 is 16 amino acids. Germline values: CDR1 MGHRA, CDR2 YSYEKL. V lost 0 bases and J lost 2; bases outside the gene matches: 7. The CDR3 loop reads CASSQDPLAATYEQYF. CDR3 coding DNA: TGCGCCAGCAGCCAAGATCCCCTAGCGGCCACCTACGAGCAGTACTTC.

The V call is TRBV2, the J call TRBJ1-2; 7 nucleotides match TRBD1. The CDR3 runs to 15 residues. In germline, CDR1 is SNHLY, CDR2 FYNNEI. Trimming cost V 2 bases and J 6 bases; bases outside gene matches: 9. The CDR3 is CASSEPRTGGDGYTF. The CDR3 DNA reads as TGTGCCAGCAGTGAACCCCGGACAGGCGGGGATGGCTACACCTTC.

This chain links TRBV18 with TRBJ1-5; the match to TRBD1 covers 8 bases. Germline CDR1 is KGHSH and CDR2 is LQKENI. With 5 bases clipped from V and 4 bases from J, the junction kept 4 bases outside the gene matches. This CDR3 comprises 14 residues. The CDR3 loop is CASSKQGANQPQHF. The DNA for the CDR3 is TGTGCCAGCTCAAAGCAGGGGGCAAATCAGCCCCAGCATTTT.

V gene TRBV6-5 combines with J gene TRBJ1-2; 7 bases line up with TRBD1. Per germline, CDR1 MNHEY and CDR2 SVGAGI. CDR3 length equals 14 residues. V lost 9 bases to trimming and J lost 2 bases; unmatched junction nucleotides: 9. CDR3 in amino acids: CASWQEGANYGYTF. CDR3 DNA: TGTGCCAGTTGGCAGGAGGGGGCGAACTATGGCTACACCTTC.

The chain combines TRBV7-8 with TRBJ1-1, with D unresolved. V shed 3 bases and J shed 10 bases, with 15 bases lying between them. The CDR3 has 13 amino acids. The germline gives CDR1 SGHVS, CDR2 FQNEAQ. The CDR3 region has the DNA TGTGCCAGCAGCTTGAGGGCGGCCCCCCGAGCTTTCTTT. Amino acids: CASSLRAAPRAFF.

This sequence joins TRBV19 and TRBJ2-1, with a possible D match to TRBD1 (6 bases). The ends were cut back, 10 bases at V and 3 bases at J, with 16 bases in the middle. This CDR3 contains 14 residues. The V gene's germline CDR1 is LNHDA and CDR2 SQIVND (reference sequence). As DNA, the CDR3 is TGTGCCACTACACAGGGACGTAACTACAATGAGCAGTTCTTC. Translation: CATTQGRNYNEQFF.

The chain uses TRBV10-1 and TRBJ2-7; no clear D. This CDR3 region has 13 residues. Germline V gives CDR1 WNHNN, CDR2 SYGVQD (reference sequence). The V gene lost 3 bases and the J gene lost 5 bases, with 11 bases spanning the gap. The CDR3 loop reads CASSDARSHEQYF. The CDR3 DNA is TGCGCCAGCAGTGATGCTCGGAGCCACGAGCAGTACTTC.

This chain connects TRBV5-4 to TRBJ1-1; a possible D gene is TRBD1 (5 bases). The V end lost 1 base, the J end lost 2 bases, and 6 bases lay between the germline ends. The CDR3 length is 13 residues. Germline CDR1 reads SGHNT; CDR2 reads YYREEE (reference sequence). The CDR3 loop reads CASSLTGNTEAFF. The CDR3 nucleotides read TGTGCCAGCAGCTTGACAGGTAACACTGAAGCTTTCTTT.

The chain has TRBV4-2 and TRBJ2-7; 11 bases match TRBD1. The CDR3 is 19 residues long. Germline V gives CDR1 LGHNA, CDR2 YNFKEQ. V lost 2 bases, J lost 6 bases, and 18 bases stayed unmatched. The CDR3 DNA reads TGTGCCAGCAGCCAAAGGACAGGGGGCGACTTTAATATAGTGGGCGAGCAGTACTTC. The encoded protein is CASSQRTGGDFNIVGEQYF.

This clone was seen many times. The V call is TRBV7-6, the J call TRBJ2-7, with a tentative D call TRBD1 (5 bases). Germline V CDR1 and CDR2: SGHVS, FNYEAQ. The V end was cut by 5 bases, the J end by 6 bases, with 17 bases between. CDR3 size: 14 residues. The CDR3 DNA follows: TGTGCCAGCAGCGTCGGAGTGGGGCTCGCCGAGCAGTACTTC. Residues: CASSVGVGLAEQYF.

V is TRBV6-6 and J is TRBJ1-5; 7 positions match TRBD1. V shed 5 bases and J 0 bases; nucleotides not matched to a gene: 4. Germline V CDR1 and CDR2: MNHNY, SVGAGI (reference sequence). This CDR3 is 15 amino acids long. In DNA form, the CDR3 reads TGTGCCAGCAGTGCACAGGGGAATAGCAATCAGCCCCAGCATTTT. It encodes CASSAQGNSNQPQHF.

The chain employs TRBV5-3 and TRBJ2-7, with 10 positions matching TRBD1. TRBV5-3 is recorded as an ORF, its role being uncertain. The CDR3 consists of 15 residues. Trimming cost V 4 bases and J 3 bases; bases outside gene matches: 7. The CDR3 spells CARSRQTGGIYEQYF. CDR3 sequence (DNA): TGTGCCAGAAGCCGGCAGACAGGGGGCATCTACGAGCAGTACTTC.

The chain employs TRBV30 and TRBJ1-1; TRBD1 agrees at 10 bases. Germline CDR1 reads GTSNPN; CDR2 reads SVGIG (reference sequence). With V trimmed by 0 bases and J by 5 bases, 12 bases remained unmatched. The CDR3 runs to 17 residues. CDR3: CAWSVLPVGQGETEAFF. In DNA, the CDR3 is TGTGCCTGGAGTGTACTCCCAGTTGGACAGGGGGAGACTGAAGCTTTCTTT.

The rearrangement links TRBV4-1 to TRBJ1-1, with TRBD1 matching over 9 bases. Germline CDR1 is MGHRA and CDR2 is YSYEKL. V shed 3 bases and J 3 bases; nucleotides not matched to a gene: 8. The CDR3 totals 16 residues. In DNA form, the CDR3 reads TGCGCCAGCAGCCAGGAAACGGGACAGGGTGACACTGAAGCTTTCTTT. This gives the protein CASSQETGQGDTEAFF.

The CDR3 DNA follows: TGTGCCACCCAGCAGGGGCTGAACTATGGCTACACCTTC. It yields the protein CATQQGLNYGYTF. The chain is built from TRBV19 and TRBJ1-2; D might be TRBD1 (6 bases). Germline CDR1 is LNHDA and CDR2 is SQIVND (reference sequence). Trimming took 10 bases from V and 2 from J, leaving 14 bases between them. This CDR3 has 13 residues.

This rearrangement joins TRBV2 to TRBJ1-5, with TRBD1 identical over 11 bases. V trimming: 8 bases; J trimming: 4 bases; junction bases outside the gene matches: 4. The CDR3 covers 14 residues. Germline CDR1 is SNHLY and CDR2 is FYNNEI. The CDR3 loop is CASARDRGNQPQHF. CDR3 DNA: TGTGCCAGCGCACGGGACAGGGGGAATCAGCCCCAGCATTTT.

The CDR3 sequence is CASSVSAGAYEQYF. The CDR3 coding sequence is TGTGCCAGTAGTGTTTCGGCGGGGGCCTACGAGCAGTACTTC. The rearrangement joins TRBV19 to TRBJ2-7; 7 nucleotides match TRBD2. J lost 2 bases, V lost 5 bases, and 6 bases had no gene match. The CDR3 sequence is 14 residues long. Germline CDR1 is LNHDA and CDR2 is SQIVND (reference sequence).

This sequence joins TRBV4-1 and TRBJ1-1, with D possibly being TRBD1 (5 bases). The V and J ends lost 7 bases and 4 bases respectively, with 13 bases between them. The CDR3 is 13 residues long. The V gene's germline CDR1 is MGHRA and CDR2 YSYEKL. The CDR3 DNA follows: TGCGCCAGCACCCCGGGGGGGACCACTGAAGCTTTCTTT. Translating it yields CASTPGGTTEAFF.